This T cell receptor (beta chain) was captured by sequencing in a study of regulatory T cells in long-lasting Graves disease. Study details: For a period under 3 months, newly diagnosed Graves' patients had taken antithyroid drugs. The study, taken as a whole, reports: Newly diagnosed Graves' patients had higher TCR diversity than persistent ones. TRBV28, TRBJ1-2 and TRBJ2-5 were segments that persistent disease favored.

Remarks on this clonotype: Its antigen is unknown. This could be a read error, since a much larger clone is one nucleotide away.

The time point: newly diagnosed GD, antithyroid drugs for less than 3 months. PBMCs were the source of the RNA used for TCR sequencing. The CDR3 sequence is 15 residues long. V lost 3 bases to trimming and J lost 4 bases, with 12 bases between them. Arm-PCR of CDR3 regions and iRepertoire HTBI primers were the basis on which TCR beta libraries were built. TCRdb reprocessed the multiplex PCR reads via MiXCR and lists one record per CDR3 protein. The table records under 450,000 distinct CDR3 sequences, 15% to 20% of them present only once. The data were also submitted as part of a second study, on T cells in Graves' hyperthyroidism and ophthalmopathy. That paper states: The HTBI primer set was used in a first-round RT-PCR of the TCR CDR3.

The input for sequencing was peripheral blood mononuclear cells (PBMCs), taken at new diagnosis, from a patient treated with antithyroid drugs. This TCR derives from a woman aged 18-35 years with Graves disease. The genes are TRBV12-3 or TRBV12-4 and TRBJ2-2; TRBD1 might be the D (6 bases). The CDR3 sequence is CASSFLGQPTGELFF. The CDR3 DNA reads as TGTGCCAGCAGTTTCCTTGGACAGCCCACCGGGGAGCTGTTTTTT.